Shown below are 22 T cell receptor beta chains from a single sample sequenced in a study of T cell changes during pregnancy in multiple sclerosis. TCRdb's table, derived via immunoSEQ multiplex PCR, lists solely in-frame clones and lacks some. Of approximately 100,000 clones in the sample, around 93% were seen once. The sequencing here drew on peripheral blood, taken before pregnancy. These receptors came from a female donor with multiple sclerosis, enrolled in a pregnancy study.

The chain is built from TRBV19 and TRBJ1-5, with D tentatively TRBD1 (5 bases). This CDR3 comprises 17 residues. Deletions cut 3 bases from V and 0 bases from J, with 15 bases between. The germline V gene has CDR1 LNHDA and CDR2 SQIVND (reference sequence). The CDR3, as DNA: TGTGCCAGTAGTATGGGGCAGGTGGTTAATAGCAATCAGCCCCAGCATTTT. Its translation is CASSMGQVVNSNQPQHF.

This clone was detected once. The chain has TRBV28 and TRBJ2-2; D gene ambiguous. V was shortened by 6 bases and J by 1 base, with 3 bases between the two germline ends. CDR1 and CDR2 (germline): MDHEN, SYDVKM. This CDR3 region has 12 residues. CDR3 protein: CASRRNTGELFF. The DNA for the CDR3 is TGTGCCAGCAGGCGGAACACCGGGGAGCTGTTTTTT.

This clone has just one count. V and J are TRBV7-2 and TRBJ2-1; TRBD1 matches at 8 bases. CDR1 is SGHTA, CDR2 FQGNSA, per germline. J was trimmed by 4 bases and V by 5 bases; bases with no gene match: 7. The CDR3 runs 15 residues. Written as DNA, the CDR3 is TGTGCCAGCAGCCCAGTGGGACAGGCGTACAATGAGCAGTTCTTC. Translating gives CASSPVGQAYNEQFF.

This clone was found once. The CDR3 protein is CSVVRDRPPKGYTF. The CDR3 bases are TGCAGCGTCGTTAGGGACAGGCCACCGAAAGGCTACACCTTC. V usage is TRBV29-1 and J usage is TRBJ1-2; 8 bases line up with TRBD1. This CDR3 contains 14 residues. With 6 bases clipped from V and 8 bases from J, the junction kept 14 bases outside the gene matches. Germline V gene lookup returns CDR1 SQVTM and CDR2 ANQGSEA.

In this sample, this clone turned up once. V usage is TRBV27 and J usage is TRBJ1-1; D not certain. Germline CDR1 is MNHEY and CDR2 is SMNVEV (reference sequence). CDR3 length: 15 amino acids. V dropped 3 bases and J dropped 2 bases, with 13 bases sitting between them. The CDR3 loop is CASSFTADGNTEAFF. The CDR3 coding sequence is TGTGCCAGCAGTTTTACAGCCGATGGAAACACTGAAGCTTTCTTT.

The chain is built from TRBV30 and TRBJ2-7, with 7 positions matching TRBD2. V gave up 7 bases and J gave up 2 bases; unmatched junction bases: 20. CDR1 is GTSNPN, CDR2 SVGIG, per germline (reference sequence). The CDR3 is 17 amino acids. For the CDR3, the DNA is TGTGCCTCCCAGGGAGGGAGGGCCCGGGACGCAGCCTACGAGCAGTACTTC. This codes for CASQGGRARDAAYEQYF.

The chain recombines TRBV6-1 with TRBJ2-2; a possible D gene is TRBD1 (6 bases). The CDR3 extends over 15 amino acids. V shed 4 bases and J shed 6 bases, with 15 bases lying between them. Germline V gives CDR1 MNHNS, CDR2 SASEGT. The CDR3 region has the DNA TGTGCCAGCAGTGCTCGACAGGTGGGAGCCGGGGAGCTGTTTTTT. This translates into CASSARQVGAGELFF.

The chain is built from TRBV27 and TRBJ2-7; TRBD1 agrees at 7 bases. CDR1 and CDR2 (germline): MNHEY, SMNVEV (reference sequence). V was clipped by 4 bases and J by 1 base; unmatched bases: 4. This CDR3 has 14 residues. CDR3 protein: CASSSPGQSYEQYF. The CDR3 DNA is TGTGCCAGCAGTTCCCCGGGACAGTCCTACGAGCAGTACTTC.

This clone was counted once. The chain uses TRBV27 and TRBJ1-1, with a possible D match to TRBD1 (5 bases). Trimming took 5 bases from V and 1 from J, leaving 14 bases between them. This CDR3 spans 15 amino acids. From germline, CDR1 is MNHEY and CDR2 SMNVEV (reference sequence). CDR3 nucleotides: TGTGCCAGCAGTCTGACAGTATCCCCGAACACTGAAGCTTTCTTT. Translating it yields CASSLTVSPNTEAFF.

The chain is built from TRBV10-3 and TRBJ1-2; 7 bases agree with TRBD1. V dropped 7 bases and J dropped 2; count of bases not matched to a gene: 10. Germline V gives CDR1 ENHRY, CDR2 SYGVKD. The CDR3 spans 15 residues. The CDR3 DNA reads as TGTGCCATCAACGAACTTAGGGACAGCAACTATGGCTACACCTTC. Protein product: CAINELRDSNYGYTF.

The chain links TRBV18 to TRBJ2-1; 8 bases map to TRBD1. Germline loops: CDR1 KGHSH, CDR2 LQKENI. Unmatched junction bases numbered 10, after V lost 6 bases and J lost 6 bases. The CDR3 runs to 15 residues. CDR3 protein: CASSLNRDRLNEQFF. In DNA, the CDR3 is TGTGCCAGCTCGCTGAACCGGGACAGGCTCAATGAGCAGTTCTTC. The full variable domain, rest sourced from reference TRBV18 and TRBJ2-1, is NAGVMQNPRHLVRRRGQEARLRCSPMKGHSHVYWYRQLPEEGLKFMVYLQKENIIDESGMPKERFSAEFPKEGPSILRIQQVVRGDSAAYFCASSLNRDRLNEQFFGPGTRLTVL.

CDR3 coding DNA: TGCGCCAGCAGCTTGGCCGGGACTAGCGGGAGTGGCGAGCAGTACTTC. This gives the protein CASSLAGTSGSGEQYF. This chain joins TRBV5-1 and TRBJ2-7; TRBD2 matches 14 bases. Germline assignment: CDR1 SGHRS and CDR2 YFSETQ. The CDR3 contains 16 residues. V gave up 0 bases and J gave up 6 bases; unmatched junction bases: 5.

The rearrangement joins TRBV6-1 to TRBJ2-3; unclear D gene. The CDR3 covers 16 residues. Germline V gene lookup returns CDR1 MNHNS and CDR2 SASEGT. V was shortened by 3 bases and J by 0 bases, with 13 bases between the two germline ends. The DNA for the CDR3 is TGTGCCAGCAGTGATTTTACAGCCACTAGCACAGATACGCAGTATTTT. Translation: CASSDFTATSTDTQYF.

The chain couples TRBV5-6 to TRBJ1-1; 8 bases are a match to TRBD1. Germline CDR1 SGHDT, CDR2 YYEEEE. CDR3 length: 16 residues. The ends lost 0 bases at V and 3 bases at J; junction bases unmatched: 7. Written as DNA, the CDR3 is TGTGCCAGCAGCTTGGACAGGGGGGGACCCTACACTGAAGCTTTCTTT. This gives the protein CASSLDRGGPYTEAFF.

This clone occurred once. The gene calls are TRBV5-1 and TRBJ1-2, with 11 bases matching TRBD1. Germline CDR1 and CDR2: SGHRS and YFSETQ. V dropped 4 bases and J dropped 7; count of bases not matched to a gene: 3. The CDR3 extends over 13 amino acids. CDR3: CASSPGTGGGYTF. CDR3 DNA: TGCGCCAGCAGCCCCGGGACAGGGGGTGGCTACACCTTC.

V gene TRBV28 combines with J gene TRBJ2-4; TRBD2 might be the D (5 bases). The CDR3 consists of 15 residues. Germline lookup yields CDR1 MDHEN and CDR2 SYDVKM. Trimming stripped 6 bases from V and 0 bases from J, with 12 bases between. In nucleotides, the CDR3 is TGTGCCAGCAGGGACTTTAGGGTAGCCAAAAACATTCAGTACTTC. The encoded protein is CASRDFRVAKNIQYF. Looking up the rest from reference TRBV28 and TRBJ2-4 gives the full variable domain: DVKVTQSSRYLVKRTGEKVFLECVQDMDHENMFWYRQDPGLGLRLIYFSYDVKMKEKGDIPEGYSVSREKKERFSLILESASTNQTSMYLCASRDFRVAKNIQYFGAGTRLSVL.

The rearrangement links TRBV5-1 to TRBJ2-1; D is possibly TRBD2 (6 bases). This CDR3 comprises 14 residues. Trimming took 2 bases from V and 2 from J, leaving 8 bases between them. Germline values: CDR1 SGHRS, CDR2 YFSETQ. CDR3 nucleotide sequence: TGCGCCAGCAGCTTTAGCGGCGCCTACAATGAGCAGTTCTTC. It codes for CASSFSGAYNEQFF.

The V call is TRBV10-3, the J call TRBJ1-1; the match to TRBD1 covers 9 bases. Looked up from germline, CDR1 is ENHRY and CDR2 is SYGVKD. This CDR3 has 14 residues. After removal of 10 bases from V and 0 bases from J, the junction contained 6 bases not matched to a gene. This CDR3 reads CANRGTGLNTEAFF. The CDR3 coding sequence is TGTGCCAACAGAGGGACAGGGCTGAACACTGAAGCTTTCTTT.

This sequence joins TRBV5-5 and TRBJ2-2, with D possibly being TRBD1 (5 bases). Trimming pared 2 bases from V and 2 bases from J, leaving 16 bases between. This CDR3 is 17 amino acids long. CDR1 is SGHKS, CDR2 YYEKEE, per germline (reference sequence). CDR3 in DNA: TGTGCCAGCAGCTTTCGACCAAGACAGCTAAACACCGGGGAGCTGTTTTTT. Amino acid sequence: CASSFRPRQLNTGELFF.

This chain connects TRBV28 to TRBJ1-1, with a weak D call TRBD1 (5 bases). The V gene's germline CDR1 is MDHEN and CDR2 SYDVKM. This CDR3 spans 12 amino acids. V was shortened by 6 bases and J by 5 bases, with 10 bases between the two germline ends. The CDR3 sequence is CASRLDSTEAFF. The CDR3 DNA is TGTGCCAGCAGACTTGACAGTACTGAAGCTTTCTTT.

The chain has TRBV5-1 and TRBJ2-1; TRBD2 agrees at 7 bases. The CDR3 is 14 residues long. CDR1 is SGHRS, CDR2 YFSETQ, per germline. V gave up 4 bases and J gave up 7 bases; unmatched junction bases: 8. The CDR3 spells CASSEGGPENEQFF. The CDR3 coding sequence is TGCGCCAGCAGCGAGGGAGGGCCGGAGAATGAGCAGTTCTTC. The variable domain in full, with the rest retrieved from reference TRBV5-1 and TRBJ2-1, is KAGVTQTPRYLIKTRGQQVTLSCSPISGHRSVSWYQQTPGQGLQFLFEYFSETQRNKGNFPGRFSGRQFSNSRSEMNVSTLELGDSALYLCASSEGGPENEQFFGPGTRLTVL.

The gene calls are TRBV27 and TRBJ2-2; D is undetermined. CDR1 and CDR2 (germline): MNHEY, SMNVEV (reference sequence). The length of the CDR3 is 13 residues. With 4 bases removed from V and 6 bases from J, the gap between germline ends came to 9 bases. The CDR3 nucleotides read TGTGCCAGCAGTTCCCGCCAGGCCGGGGAGCTGTTTTTT. As protein: CASSSRQAGELFF.